These 29 T cell receptor beta chains were all obtained from the same sample, sequenced in a study of blood T cell repertoires in COVID-19. TCRdb keeps only in-frame clones here, not all; method: immunoSEQ multiplex PCR. The table includes around 220,000 clones, roughly 80% detected once. The sequencing input was peripheral blood. These receptors all come from an elderly woman with active or convalescent COVID-19.

Written as DNA, the CDR3 is TGTGCCAGCAGTTACGAGGGTCCGACCTACGAGCAGTACTTC. Amino acids: CASSYEGPTYEQYF. This chain uses TRBV6-6 with TRBJ2-7, with a weak D call TRBD2 (5 bases). The V gene's germline CDR1 is MNHNY and CDR2 SVGAGI (reference sequence). CDR3 length: 14 amino acids. V gave up 2 bases and J gave up 2 bases, with 10 bases separating them.

This clone came up a few times. V gene TRBV18 combines with J gene TRBJ1-1; no clear D gene. Germline lookup yields CDR1 KGHSH and CDR2 LQKENI. This CDR3 spans 14 amino acids. V was trimmed by 3 bases and J by 1 base, leaving 9 bases between them. CDR3 sequence reads: CASSPGRKNTEAFF. Written as DNA, the CDR3 is TGTGCCAGCTCACCTGGCAGGAAGAACACTGAAGCTTTCTTT.

This sequence joins TRBV28 and TRBJ2-7, with D possibly being TRBD1 (6 bases). The CDR3 is 16 amino acids. V was cut by 6 bases and J by 6 bases, with 24 bases left in between. Germline V CDR1 and CDR2: MDHEN, SYDVKM. CDR3 nucleotides: TGTGCCAGCAGCTCCGGGCCAATCAATGGGGGCCTCGAGCAGTACTTC. It encodes CASSSGPINGGLEQYF. The full variable domain, with the rest looked up from reference TRBV28 and TRBJ2-7, is DVKVTQSSRYLVKRTGEKVFLECVQDMDHENMFWYRQDPGLGLRLIYFSYDVKMKEKGDIPEGYSVSREKKERFSLILESASTNQTSMYLCASSSGPINGGLEQYFGPGTRLTVT.

The V and J genes are TRBV27 and TRBJ2-7; perhaps TRBD2 as D (5 bases). CDR3 size: 12 residues. Per the germline V gene, CDR1 is MNHEY and CDR2 is SMNVEV (reference sequence). Trimming stripped 8 bases from V and 3 bases from J, with 11 bases between. The chain's CDR3 is CASPGKIYEQYF. The CDR3 DNA reads as TGTGCCAGCCCGGGAAAGATCTACGAGCAGTACTTC.

The rearrangement links TRBV10-3 to TRBJ2-1, with D perhaps TRBD2 (6 bases). The CDR3 covers 15 residues. Trimming took off 11 bases at V and 0 bases at J, with 17 bases between the two ends. Germline CDR1 ENHRY, CDR2 SYGVKD. CDR3 protein: CAPQDGGCSYNEQFF. CDR3 nucleotides: TGTGCCCCCCAGGATGGGGGGTGCTCCTACAATGAGCAGTTCTTC.

This chain joins TRBV14 and TRBJ1-3, with TRBD1 identical over 7 bases. The CDR3 extends over 15 amino acids. Germline lookup yields CDR1 SGHDN and CDR2 FVKESK. Germline trimming cut 2 bases from V and 4 bases from J; bases unmatched to any gene: 5. The CDR3 here is CASSQKPGQGNTIYF. The CDR3 DNA sequence: TGTGCCAGCAGCCAAAAACCGGGACAGGGAAACACCATATATTTT.

The V call is TRBV6-2 or TRBV6-3, the J call TRBJ2-7; weak D call: TRBD2 (5 bases). Germline assignment: CDR1 MNHEY and CDR2 SVGEGT. Trimming left V 4 bases short and J 4 bases short, with 17 bases between. This CDR3 has 15 residues. Here the CDR3 DNA reads TGTGCCAGCAGTTCGCCTACTGCTGGCGGGTACGAGCAGTACTTC. It codes for CASSSPTAGGYEQYF.

This clone has only a few counts. The chain employs TRBV5-4 and TRBJ2-7, with D possibly TRBD2 on 6 matching bases. The germline V and J ends were trimmed by 3 bases and 9 bases, with 19 bases remaining between them. Germline V lookup: CDR1 SGHNT, CDR2 YYREEE (reference sequence). The CDR3 contains 14 residues. The CDR3 DNA is TGTGCCAGCAGCTCGCCCCTAAGCGGGTCTGCGCAGTACTTC. It specifies CASSSPLSGSAQYF.

V and J are TRBV5-1 and TRBJ1-2, with D possibly being TRBD1 (5 bases). This CDR3 has 15 residues. Trimming removed 0 bases at V and 5 bases at J, with 14 bases between. The V gene's germline CDR1 is SGHRS and CDR2 YFSETQ. The CDR3 coding sequence is TGCGCCAGCAGCTTGGAACCCTTCCGGGGGTATGGCTACACCTTC. Its translation is CASSLEPFRGYGYTF.

The chain joins TRBV10-3 to TRBJ1-3; the match to TRBD1 covers 8 bases. The CDR3 consists of 16 residues. CDR1 is ENHRY and CDR2 is SYGVKD in the germline V gene. The J segment lost 0 bases and the V segment lost 3 bases, leaving 4 bases of the junction unmatched. The CDR3 spells CAISDSTGGSGNTIYF. CDR3 sequence (DNA): TGTGCCATCAGTGATTCAACAGGGGGCTCTGGAAACACCATATATTTT.

The rearrangement uses TRBV2 and TRBJ2-3; 13 bases line up with TRBD2. The CDR3 is 17 amino acids. The ends lost 6 bases at V and 5 bases at J; junction bases unmatched: 11. Germline lookup yields CDR1 SNHLY and CDR2 FYNNEI. The CDR3 region has the DNA TGTGCCAGCAGACCCACTAGCGGGAGGGCCCGGGAAGATACGCAGTATTTT. Protein product: CASRPTSGRAREDTQYF.

The chain recombines TRBV7-8 with TRBJ1-1; D unresolved. This CDR3 spans 14 amino acids. V was pared by 2 bases and J by 0 bases, with 7 bases between. Germline lookup yields CDR1 SGHVS and CDR2 FQNEAQ. In DNA form, the CDR3 reads TGTGCCAGCAGCTTACGGCGGCTGAACACTGAAGCTTTCTTT. This sequence encodes CASSLRRLNTEAFF.

This CDR3 reads CASSVGRDRVAKNIQYF. The CDR3 DNA sequence: TGTGCCAGCAGCGTGGGCCGGGACAGGGTCGCCAAAAACATTCAGTACTTC. The rearrangement links TRBV28 to TRBJ2-4, with 9 bases aligning to TRBD1. CDR1 and CDR2 (germline): MDHEN, SYDVKM. V shed 6 bases and J 1 base; nucleotides not matched to a gene: 10. The CDR3 covers 17 residues.

This chain joins TRBV3-1 (or the pseudogene TRBV3-2) and TRBJ2-5, with TRBD1 as a possible D gene (6 bases). Per the germline V gene, CDR1 is LGHDT and CDR2 is YNNKEL (reference sequence). V shed 1 base and J shed 2 bases, with 11 bases lying between them. The CDR3 has 15 residues. The chain's CDR3 is CASSQGNRVQETQYF. The CDR3 DNA reads TGTGCCAGCAGCCAAGGAAACAGGGTACAAGAGACCCAGTACTTC.

The rearrangement joins TRBV18 to TRBJ1-1, with 11 bases identical to TRBD1. The V gene end was trimmed by 6 bases and the J gene end by 7 bases; junction bases not matched to a gene: 10. There are 15 residues in the CDR3. The V gene's germline CDR1 is KGHSH and CDR2 LQKENI. The CDR3 nucleotides read TGTGCCAGCTCGTACGGACAGGGGGCGGTGGTTGAAGCTTTCTTT. Its protein product is CASSYGQGAVVEAFF.

This chain connects TRBV6-5 to TRBJ2-7, with 7 bases lining up with TRBD2. From germline, CDR1 is MNHEY and CDR2 SVGAGI. This CDR3 region has 13 residues. The J segment lost 2 bases and the V segment lost 11 bases, leaving 9 bases of the junction unmatched. CDR3 sequence (DNA): TGTGCCGCTGGGACTACGATAACCTACGAGCAGTACTTC. Protein sequence: CAAGTTITYEQYF.

The J gene is TRBJ1-6, the V gene TRBV28; 11 bases align to TRBD1. The V segment lost 6 bases and the J segment 6 bases; nucleotides outside the gene matches: 4. Per the germline V gene, CDR1 is MDHEN and CDR2 is SYDVKM. There are 15 residues in the CDR3. The CDR3 DNA sequence: TGTGCCAGCAGGACTGGGACAGGGGGTAATTCACCCCTCCACTTT. As protein: CASRTGTGGNSPLHF.

The genes are TRBV18 and TRBJ2-1; 9 bases map to TRBD1. The CDR3 spans 15 residues. The ends lost 3 bases at V and 2 bases at J; junction bases unmatched: 2. Germline CDR1 reads KGHSH; CDR2 reads LQKENI. In nucleotides, the CDR3 is TGTGCCAGCTCACCGGACAGGGGAACCTACAATGAGCAGTTCTTC. It specifies CASSPDRGTYNEQFF.

The CDR3 bases are TGTGCCAGCAAAACTAGCGGGAGACCAGATACGCAGTATTTT. Translating it yields CASKTSGRPDTQYF. J is TRBJ2-3 and V is TRBV28, with TRBD2 matching 11 bases. This CDR3 has 14 amino acids. Germline lookup yields CDR1 MDHEN and CDR2 SYDVKM. Unmatched junction bases numbered 4, after V lost 7 bases and J lost 4 bases. Using reference TRBV28 and TRBJ2-3 for the parts outside the CDR3, the full variable domain is DVKVTQSSRYLVKRTGEKVFLECVQDMDHENMFWYRQDPGLGLRLIYFSYDVKMKEKGDIPEGYSVSREKKERFSLILESASTNQTSMYLCASKTSGRPDTQYFGPGTRLTVL.

The chain is built from TRBV3-1 (or the pseudogene TRBV3-2) and TRBJ1-5; 7 bases map to TRBD1. The CDR3 is 13 amino acids. The ends lost 1 base at V and 7 bases at J; junction bases unmatched: 1. Germline-derived CDR1 and CDR2 are LGHDT and YNNKEL (reference sequence). In DNA form, the CDR3 reads TGTGCCAGCAGCCAAGTACAGGGGCAGCCCCAGCATTTT. This sequence encodes CASSQVQGQPQHF.

This clone showed up just a few times. The chain joins TRBV28 to TRBJ1-5; maybe TRBD1 (6 bases). Germline V lookup: CDR1 MDHEN, CDR2 SYDVKM. The CDR3 extends over 18 amino acids. V lost 6 bases to trimming and J lost 1 base, with 22 bases between them. DNA for the CDR3: TGTGCCAGCAGCACCGGGACATTCATTCCCCGGAGCAATCAGCCCCAGCATTTT. Translated: CASSTGTFIPRSNQPQHF. The entire variable domain, with the rest obtained from reference TRBV28 and TRBJ1-5, is as follows: DVKVTQSSRYLVKRTGEKVFLECVQDMDHENMFWYRQDPGLGLRLIYFSYDVKMKEKGDIPEGYSVSREKKERFSLILESASTNQTSMYLCASSTGTFIPRSNQPQHFGDGTRLSIL.

The chain links TRBV28 to TRBJ2-3; D is unclear. CDR3 length: 17 amino acids. V lost 2 bases and J lost 2, with 17 bases in between. Germline V gene sequence: CDR1 MDHEN, CDR2 SYDVKM. CDR3 residues: CASSLIGVQQHTDTQYF. CDR3 DNA sequence: TGTGCCAGCAGTTTAATAGGCGTACAGCAACACACAGATACGCAGTATTTT. Full variable domain (rest looked up from reference TRBV28 and TRBJ2-3): DVKVTQSSRYLVKRTGEKVFLECVQDMDHENMFWYRQDPGLGLRLIYFSYDVKMKEKGDIPEGYSVSREKKERFSLILESASTNQTSMYLCASSLIGVQQHTDTQYFGPGTRLTVL.

J is TRBJ1-4 and V is TRBV28; D might be TRBD1 (5 bases). V was trimmed by 6 bases and J by 12 bases, leaving 14 bases between them. Germline-derived CDR1 and CDR2 are MDHEN and SYDVKM. The CDR3 is 12 residues long. CDR3 sequence reads: CASSLRVQELFF. CDR3 DNA sequence: TGTGCCAGCAGCCTCAGGGTCCAGGAACTGTTTTTT.

In its sample, this clone was seen a few times. The chain joins TRBV19 to TRBJ1-1; D not certain. Trimming removed 5 bases from V and 3 bases from J, with 10 bases in between. This CDR3 spans 13 amino acids. Germline values: CDR1 LNHDA, CDR2 SQIVND (reference sequence). CDR3 protein: CASSVHRDTEAFF. As DNA, the CDR3 is TGTGCCAGTAGTGTACACAGAGACACTGAAGCTTTCTTT.

The rearrangement links TRBV4-2 to TRBJ2-1, with 12 bases identical to TRBD2. The germline gives CDR1 LGHNA, CDR2 YNFKEQ. J lost 5 bases, V lost 2 bases, and 1 base had no gene match. The CDR3 is 15 amino acids. The CDR3 sequence is CASSQTSGRHNEQFF. The CDR3 DNA is TGTGCCAGCAGCCAAACTAGCGGGAGGCACAATGAGCAGTTCTTC.

V gene TRBV9 combines with J gene TRBJ2-3; no clear D. CDR3 length equals 13 residues. Trimming cost V 3 bases and J 3 bases, with 8 bases left between them. Germline V gene data show CDR1 as SGDLS and CDR2 as YYNGEE. The CDR3 DNA is TGTGCCAGCAGCGGGAGTAAAACAGATACGCAGTATTTT. Encoded protein: CASSGSKTDTQYF.

The rearrangement joins TRBV2 to TRBJ1-5, with a tentative D call TRBD1 (5 bases). Trimming took 8 bases from V and 1 from J, leaving 6 bases between them. The CDR3 covers 12 residues. Germline V CDR1 and CDR2: SNHLY, FYNNEI. The CDR3 nucleotides are TGTGCCAGCGGGGGGAGCAATCAGCCCCAGCATTTT. Encoded protein: CASGGSNQPQHF.

The rearrangement joins TRBV6-5 to TRBJ2-1; TRBD2 matches 14 bases. CDR1 and CDR2 from the germline V gene are MNHEY and SVGAGI. Germline trimming cut 8 bases from V and 13 bases from J; bases unmatched to any gene: 10. The CDR3 loop spans 14 amino acids. The CDR3 nucleotides are TGTGCCAGCGGACTAGCGGGAGGACGGTACGATCAGTTCTTC. Translation gives CASGLAGGRYDQFF.

As for this clone: The identical CDR3 is also encoded by other nucleotide sequences in the sample. The V and J genes are TRBV5-1 and TRBJ2-5, with TRBD2 matching 12 bases. V lost 0 bases to trimming and J lost 2 bases; unmatched junction nucleotides: 2. This CDR3 region has 16 residues. From germline, CDR1 is SGHRS and CDR2 YFSETQ. The chain's CDR3 is CASSLGLAGAQETQYF. The CDR3 coding sequence is TGCGCCAGCAGCTTGGGACTAGCGGGAGCTCAAGAGACCCAGTACTTC.